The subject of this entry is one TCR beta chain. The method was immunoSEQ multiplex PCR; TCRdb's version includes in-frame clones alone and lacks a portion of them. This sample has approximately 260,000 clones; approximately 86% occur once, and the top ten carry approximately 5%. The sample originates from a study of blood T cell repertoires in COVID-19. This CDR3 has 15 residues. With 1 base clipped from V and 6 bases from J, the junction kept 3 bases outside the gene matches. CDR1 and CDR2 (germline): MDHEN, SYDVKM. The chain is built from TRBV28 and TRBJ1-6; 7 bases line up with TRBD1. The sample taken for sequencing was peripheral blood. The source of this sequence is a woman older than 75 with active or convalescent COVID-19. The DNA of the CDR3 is TGTGCCAGCAGTTTATACAGGGGCGGTAATTCACCCCTCCACTTT. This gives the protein CASSLYRGGNSPLHF.